This passage covers 12 T cell receptor beta chains from one sample sequenced in a study of cytomegalovirus exposure and HLA in healthy donors. It was with 60 Vbeta and 13 Jbeta primers that the PCR ran. Measured with immunoSEQ multiplex PCR; TCRdb has only the in-frame clones, and not every one. The sample carries some 88,000 clones, about 60% recorded once. The sequenced sample was PBMCs. The receptor set was obtained from a woman in her 30s in good health and CMV-seronegative.

V and J are TRBV4-2 and TRBJ2-5, with 12 nucleotides matching TRBD2. This CDR3 contains 18 residues. CDR1 LGHNA and CDR2 YNFKEQ come from the germline V gene. V lost 1 base, J lost 0 bases, and 6 bases stayed unmatched. This chain's CDR3 is CASSQGTSGRPHQETQYF. CDR3 sequence (DNA): TGTGCCAGCAGCCAAGGAACTAGCGGGAGGCCCCACCAAGAGACCCAGTACTTC.

V and J are TRBV27 and TRBJ2-7; 12 nucleotides line up with TRBD2. Germline V gives CDR1 MNHEY, CDR2 SMNVEV (reference sequence). The CDR3 has 17 residues. Trimming cost V 4 bases and J 4 bases; bases outside gene matches: 11. The DNA for the CDR3 is TGTGCCAGCAGTTGGACAGGGGAAGGGACTAGCGGGTACGAGCAGTACTTC. Translation gives CASSWTGEGTSGYEQYF.

This clone came up a few times. V is TRBV6-6 and J is TRBJ2-1, with D possibly TRBD1 on 6 matching bases. Trimming stripped 0 bases from V and 6 bases from J, with 9 bases between. The germline CDR1 and CDR2 sequences are MNHNY and SVGAGI (reference sequence). The CDR3 length is 14 residues. This chain's CDR3 is CASSYSKQGNEQFF. CDR3 sequence (DNA): TGTGCCAGCAGTTACTCGAAACAGGGCAATGAGCAGTTCTTC.

V and J are TRBV19 and TRBJ1-3; 11 nucleotides align to TRBD1. The V gene's germline CDR1 is LNHDA and CDR2 SQIVND (reference sequence). This CDR3 spans 16 amino acids. J was trimmed by 3 bases and V by 4 bases; bases with no gene match: 5. The CDR3 coding sequence is TGTGCCAGTAGTACCTGGACAGGGGGCTATGGAAACACCATATATTTT. Its protein is CASSTWTGGYGNTIYF.

The gene calls are TRBV19 and TRBJ1-4; D is uncertain. Germline V gene sequence: CDR1 LNHDA, CDR2 SQIVND (reference sequence). Trimming removed 1 base from V and 7 bases from J, with 16 bases in between. The CDR3 contains 16 residues. In DNA, the CDR3 is TGTGCCAGTAGTATAGCCACACCAGCGATGAGTGAAAAACTGTTTTTT. It translates to CASSIATPAMSEKLFF.

V gene TRBV30 combines with J gene TRBJ2-7; D perhaps matches TRBD2 (5 bases). V lost 0 bases to trimming and J lost 5 bases, with 5 bases between them. CDR3 length: 11 amino acids. Germline lookup yields CDR1 GTSNPN and CDR2 SVGIG (reference sequence). DNA of the CDR3: TGTGCCTGGAGTGTACTAGACGAGCAGTACTTC. Translated, it gives CAWSVLDEQYF.

V usage is TRBV11-2 and J usage is TRBJ2-5; no firm D call. V was trimmed by 5 bases and J by 5 bases, leaving 18 bases between them. Germline lookup yields CDR1 SGHAT and CDR2 FQNNGV. This CDR3 contains 15 residues. CDR3 protein: CASSREAFSRETQYF. DNA for the CDR3: TGTGCCAGCAGCCGCGAGGCTTTTTCAAGGGAGACCCAGTACTTC.

The V and J genes are TRBV6-5 and TRBJ1-2; D possibly corresponds to TRBD1 (6 bases). The CDR3 is 14 residues long. The V gene's germline CDR1 is MNHEY and CDR2 SVGAGI. V shed 2 bases and J shed 4 bases, with 11 bases lying between them. DNA of the CDR3: TGTGCCAGCAGTTACAGGGAGGGGGGCTATGGCTACACCTTC. It is translated as CASSYREGGYGYTF.

CDR3 sequence: CASTSGQASNQPQHF. CDR3 sequence (DNA): TGTGCCAGTACCTCAGGACAGGCTAGCAATCAGCCCCAGCATTTT. This chain joins TRBV19 and TRBJ1-5; TRBD1 aligns across 7 bases. Trimming cost V 7 bases and J 0 bases; bases outside gene matches: 6. Germline V gives CDR1 LNHDA, CDR2 SQIVND (reference sequence). The CDR3 is 15 amino acids.

The chain is built from TRBV6-1 and TRBJ1-1, with TRBD1 as a possible D gene (6 bases). Trimming removed 6 bases at V and 1 base at J, with 12 bases between. The CDR3 runs to 14 residues. Germline V lookup: CDR1 MNHNS, CDR2 SASEGT. The CDR3 sequence is CASRASTGNTEAFF. In nucleotides, the CDR3 is TGTGCCAGCAGAGCCTCGACAGGGAACACTGAAGCTTTCTTT.

V gene TRBV5-6 combines with J gene TRBJ2-7, with D perhaps TRBD2 (6 bases). Germline assignment: CDR1 SGHDT and CDR2 YYEEEE. The CDR3 totals 15 residues. The germline V and J ends were trimmed by 4 bases and 2 bases, with 16 bases remaining between them. The CDR3: CASSRTGTLTYEQYF. CDR3 DNA sequence: TGTGCCAGCAGCAGAACCGGGACTCTTACCTACGAGCAGTACTTC.

The genes are TRBV10-3 and TRBJ2-2; 8 positions match TRBD2. V shed 5 bases and J 3 bases; nucleotides not matched to a gene: 2. CDR3 length: 14 residues. Germline CDR1 and CDR2: ENHRY and SYGVKD. CDR3 in DNA: TGTGCCATCAGTTTGCGGGGGGACACCGGGGAGCTGTTTTTT. It yields the protein CAISLRGDTGELFF.